These T cell receptor beta chains were read from a single sample in a study of blood T cell repertoires in COVID-19. Sequencing used immunoSEQ multiplex PCR; TCRdb keeps in-frame clones, though not all of them. Here the sample spans approximately 210,000 clones, roughly 84% being singletons. Sequencing used peripheral blood. Receptors originate from a woman of 80 years or more with COVID-19, enrolled during active disease. Both conserved end residues are part of each CDR3. A D gene is named only where the DNA matches it firmly.

TRBV6-6	-	CASSYLSGDRSSPLHF
TRBV5-1	-	CASSLDRAPNTGELFF
TRBV6-1	-	CASSEVSRVGNSPLHF
TRBV4-1	-	CASSPKGGVSFEQFF
TRBV7-2	TRBD1	CASSLVGGQKGVVFGYTF
TRBV11-2	-	CASSPRTSQETQYF
TRBV30	TRBD1	CAWRPPYRGENEKLFF
TRBV19	TRBD1	CASRWTGKNSPLHF
TRBV20-1	-	CSARDFPPLHF
TRBV28	TRBD1	CASNPEGAVQPQHF
TRBV27	-	CASRVQVLNTEAFF
TRBV19	-	CASSGLSDNYGYTF
TRBV30	-	CAWRPGWNSPLHF
TRBV7-9	TRBD1	CASSFTGDQPQHF
TRBV18	TRBD1	CASSGTGKETQYF
TRBV5-8	-	CASSSTVPTYSGNTIYF
TRBV10-1	TRBD2	CASSESGGGSTDTQYF
TRBV5-1	-	CASSLRTAQETQYF
TRBV30	-	CAWSNRGTDTQYF
TRBV7-9	TRBD1	CASSSLRGQGNEKLFF
TRBV9	-	CASSVGPNSNQPQHF
TRBV6-5	-	CATTITDTQYF
TRBV19	TRBD1	CASSAGTGGRIYTF
TRBV7-8	TRBD1	CASSWGQANTEAFF
TRBV5-6	-	CASSRRGLVNQPQHF
TRBV3-1/TRBV3-2	-	CASSQGTASNTEAFF
TRBV5-1	TRBD2	CASSLRGTSGQETQYF